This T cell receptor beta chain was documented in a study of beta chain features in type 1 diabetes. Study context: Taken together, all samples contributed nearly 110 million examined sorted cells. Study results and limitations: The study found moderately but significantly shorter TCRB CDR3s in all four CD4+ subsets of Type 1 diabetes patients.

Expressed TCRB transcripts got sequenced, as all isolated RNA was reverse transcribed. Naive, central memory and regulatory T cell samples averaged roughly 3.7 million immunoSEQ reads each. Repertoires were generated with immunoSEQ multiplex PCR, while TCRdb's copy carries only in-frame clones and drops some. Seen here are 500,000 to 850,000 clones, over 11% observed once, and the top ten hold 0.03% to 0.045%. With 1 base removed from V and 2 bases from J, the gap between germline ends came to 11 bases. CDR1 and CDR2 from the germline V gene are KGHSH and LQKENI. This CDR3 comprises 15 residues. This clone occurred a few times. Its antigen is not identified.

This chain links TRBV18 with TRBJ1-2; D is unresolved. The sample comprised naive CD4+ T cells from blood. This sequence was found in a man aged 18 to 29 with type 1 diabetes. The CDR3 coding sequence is TGTGCCAGCTCACCACTTACGGAGTTGAACTATGGCTACACCTTC. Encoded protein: CASSPLTELNYGYTF.